The 8 T cell receptor beta chains given below trace back to one sample, sequenced in a study of T cells in Graves' hyperthyroidism and ophthalmopathy. Researchers took RNA transcripts and amplified the TCR beta CDR3 regions from them. The study used the HTBI primer set for a first-round RT-PCR of the TCR CDR3. From the multiplex PCR reads, TCRdb called clonotypes with MiXCR, one entry per CDR3 protein. The sample shows hundreds of thousands of distinct CDR3 sequences, just under 45% of them seen only once. Sequenced material: peripheral blood or thyroid tissue (not recorded which). The receptors originated from an adult man with Graves' disease, either hyperthyroidism or ophthalmopathy (not recorded which).

In its sample, this clonotype was seen many times. At one end, the junction sequence differs from germline, possibly due to a read error. J is TRBJ1-4 and V is TRBV5-1; tentative D call: TRBD1 (6 bases). There are 13 residues in the CDR3. Per germline, CDR1 SGHRS and CDR2 YFSETQ. The CDR3 reads CASSLGGREKLFF. Written as DNA, the CDR3 is TGTGCCAGCAGCTTAGGGGGAAGGGAAAAACTGTTTTTT.

This clonotype was seen repeatedly, ten times or more. This sequence joins TRBV7-6 and TRBJ1-3; weak D call: TRBD1 (5 bases). There are 16 residues in the CDR3. The V gene lost 3 bases and the J gene lost 0 bases, with 12 bases spanning the gap. Germline loops: CDR1 SGHVS, CDR2 FNYEAQ. Here the CDR3 DNA reads TGTGCCAGCAGCTTCGGAGGGGTTAACTCTGGAAACACCATATATTTT. Translated: CASSFGGVNSGNTIYF.

The CDR3 sequence is CASSPQPGRTEAFF. The CDR3 coding sequence is TGCGCCAGCAGCCCCCAACCAGGGCGGACTGAAGCTTTCTTT. V gene TRBV5-1 combines with J gene TRBJ1-1; D may be TRBD1 (5 bases). From germline, CDR1 is SGHRS and CDR2 YFSETQ. V lost 4 bases to trimming and J lost 5 bases, with 15 bases between them. The CDR3 has 14 amino acids.

The chain has TRBV12-3 or TRBV12-4 and TRBJ1-2, with D perhaps matching TRBD1 (6 bases). Trimming took off 4 bases at V and 5 bases at J, with 20 bases between the two ends. This CDR3 has 16 amino acids. The CDR3, as DNA: TGTGCCAGCAGTTCCCACCGGACAGCGGGAGGTTATGGCTACACCTTC. Translating it yields CASSSHRTAGGYGYTF.

Only one count was recorded for this clonotype. A far larger clone differs by one base, so this is likely a read error. V is TRBV7-9 and J is TRBJ1-5, with unresolved D. The CDR3 spans 12 residues. V was clipped by 7 bases and J by 3 bases, with 7 bases between them. Germline V CDR1 and CDR2: SEHNR, FQNEAQ (reference sequence). CDR3 sequence: CASIRDNQPQHF. The CDR3 bases are TGTGCCAGCATCCGAGACAATCAGCCCCAGCATTTT.

The V gene is TRBV5-1, the J gene TRBJ1-5; 8 bases align to TRBD1. The germline gives CDR1 SGHRS, CDR2 YFSETQ. Unmatched junction bases numbered 7, after V lost 4 bases and J lost 7 bases. The CDR3 contains 14 residues. The CDR3 nucleotides read TGCGCCAGCAGCATGAACAGGGGGGAGCAGCCCCAGCATTTT. It codes for CASSMNRGEQPQHF. The complete variable domain, with remaining parts taken from reference TRBV5-1 and TRBJ1-5, reads KAGVTQTPRYLIKTRGQQVTLSCSPISGHRSVSWYQQTPGQGLQFLFEYFSETQRNKGNFPGRFSGRQFSNSRSEMNVSTLELGDSALYLCASSMNRGEQPQHFGDGTRLSIL.

This clonotype occurred many times. The chain employs TRBV12-3 or TRBV12-4 and TRBJ1-1, with D hard to call. The CDR3 has 15 residues. V gave up 3 bases and J gave up 1 base, with 12 bases separating them. CDR3 sequence reads: CASSFGPQRNTEAFF. The CDR3 DNA sequence: TGTGCCAGCAGTTTTGGTCCTCAGAGGAACACTGAAGCTTTCTTT.

Points on this clonotype: This may be a read error, as it is one base from a much larger clone. The chain joins TRBV13 to TRBJ1-4; weak D call: TRBD1 (5 bases). The germline CDR1 and CDR2 sequences are PRHDT and FYEKMQ (reference sequence). This CDR3 is 12 amino acids long. V lost 6 bases to trimming and J lost 6 bases, with 8 bases between them. In DNA form, the CDR3 reads TGTGCCAGCAGGATAGGGGATGAAAAACTGTTTTTT. This gives the protein CASRIGDEKLFF.